A single sample is the source of the 25 T cell receptor beta chains below, sequenced in a study of cytomegalovirus exposure and HLA in healthy donors. Primers included in the PCR were 60 Vbeta and 13 Jbeta primers. Generated by immunoSEQ multiplex PCR, the TCRdb table keeps only in-frame clones and is missing some. This table lists about 130,000 clones. The sequencing sample was made of PBMCs. The source is a man younger than 40 in good health and CMV-seronegative.

The CDR3 nucleotides read TGTGCCAGCAGTGAAGTGGGAGGACAGGGAGGAGGTCAGCCCCAGCATTTT. Its translation: CASSEVGGQGGGQPQHF. V and J are TRBV6-1 and TRBJ1-5; 8 nucleotides match TRBD1. The CDR3 length is 17 residues. Germline V lookup: CDR1 MNHNS, CDR2 SASEGT. After removal of 1 base from V and 6 bases from J, the junction contained 11 bases not matched to a gene.

This chain uses TRBV10-3 with TRBJ2-7; TRBD1 matches at 7 bases. J gave up 3 bases and V 7 bases, and 6 bases lay outside the gene matches. The CDR3 totals 13 residues. Germline CDR1 reads ENHRY; CDR2 reads SYGVKD. CDR3 bases: TGTGCCATCACCCGGGACAGAGACTACGAGCAGTACTTC. Amino acids: CAITRDRDYEQYF.

The chain couples TRBV5-4 to TRBJ1-1, with D possibly matching TRBD1 (6 bases). The CDR3 contains 15 residues. V was trimmed by 4 bases and J by 5 bases, leaving 18 bases between them. Germline V lookup: CDR1 SGHNT, CDR2 YYREEE (reference sequence). The CDR3 sequence is CASSGTGRRRTEAFF. DNA of the CDR3: TGTGCCAGCAGCGGAACAGGGCGGAGACGGACTGAAGCTTTCTTT. The entire variable domain, with the rest obtained from reference TRBV5-4 and TRBJ1-1, is as follows: ETGVTQSPTHLIKTRGQQVTLRCSSQSGHNTVSWYQQALGQGPQFIFQYYREEENGRGNFPPRFSGLQFPNYSSELNVNALELDDSALYLCASSGTGRRRTEAFFGQGTRLTVV.

The chain is built from TRBV11-2 and TRBJ2-5, with 8 bases lining up with TRBD1. TRBJ2-7 explains the end of the DNA better; the J call may be wrong. The V gene's germline CDR1 is SGHAT and CDR2 FQNNGV. The CDR3 is made up of 16 amino acids. The CDR3 DNA sequence: TGTGCCAGCAGCTCAACCGCCGGGACAGGCCCCTACGAGCAGTACTTC. Protein sequence: CASSSTAGTGPYEQYF.

The chain carries TRBV20-1 and TRBJ2-5, with D hard to call. Trimming pared 6 bases from V and 0 bases from J, leaving 5 bases between. There are 11 residues in the CDR3. Germline CDR1 reads DFQATT; CDR2 reads SNEGSKA (reference sequence). Written as DNA, the CDR3 is TGCAGTGCCAAATACCAAGAGACCCAGTACTTC. This gives the protein CSAKYQETQYF.

The CDR3 reads CASSYLGGRGNEQFF. CDR3 nucleotide sequence: TGTGCCAGCAGTTATTTAGGCGGGAGAGGAAATGAGCAGTTCTTC. The chain joins TRBV28 to TRBJ2-1, with TRBD2 matching 7 bases. There are 15 residues in the CDR3. Germline values: CDR1 MDHEN, CDR2 SYDVKM. J was trimmed by 7 bases and V by 4 bases; bases with no gene match: 10.

Comments on this clone: One end of the junction varies from germline; a read error may be responsible. V and J are TRBV5-1 and TRBJ2-7, with D possibly being TRBD1 (6 bases). The CDR3 loop spans 14 amino acids. Per the germline V gene, CDR1 is SGHRS and CDR2 is YFSETQ. CDR3 DNA: TGCGCCAGCAGCTCCCGGGACACCCCCTCGAATTTGTGGTTC. Encoded protein: CASSSRDTPSNLWF.

The genes are TRBV28 and TRBJ1-1; 8 bases agree with TRBD1. The CDR3 loop spans 15 amino acids. The V segment lost 7 bases and the J segment 4 bases; nucleotides outside the gene matches: 11. Per the germline V gene, CDR1 is MDHEN and CDR2 is SYDVKM. CDR3 loop: CASKNLDRAGTEAFF. In DNA form, the CDR3 reads TGTGCCAGCAAAAACCTGGACAGGGCGGGCACTGAAGCTTTCTTT.

CDR3 coding DNA: TGTGCCAGCAGCCCCCGAGGGACTCTTTCAATCTCCTACAATGAGCAGTTCTTC. Protein sequence: CASSPRGTLSISYNEQFF. This sequence joins TRBV28 and TRBJ2-1; D possibly corresponds to TRBD2 (6 bases). Germline CDR1 reads MDHEN; CDR2 reads SYDVKM. The CDR3 consists of 18 residues. The germline V and J ends were trimmed by 6 bases and 0 bases, with 21 bases remaining between them.

This sequence joins TRBV4-1 and TRBJ2-5; 9 bases are a match to TRBD1. The DNA end lines up better with TRBJ2-7; the J call may be wrong. Germline V gene lookup returns CDR1 MGHRA and CDR2 YSYEKL. CDR3 length: 14 residues. The CDR3 reads CASRPGQGSFEQYF. The CDR3 DNA follows: TGCGCCAGCAGACCGGGACAGGGATCTTTCGAGCAGTACTTC.

The rearrangement uses TRBV7-2 and TRBJ2-3, with TRBD2 matching over 11 bases. This CDR3 spans 15 amino acids. Unmatched junction bases numbered 4, after V lost 4 bases and J lost 4 bases. Germline V CDR1 and CDR2: SGHTA, FQGNSA. Here the CDR3 reads CASSSLAGAADTQYF. In DNA, the CDR3 is TGTGCCAGCAGCTCACTAGCGGGAGCGGCAGATACGCAGTATTTT.

This sequence joins TRBV5-1 and TRBJ1-1, with D uncertain. The CDR3 length is 13 residues. CDR1 SGHRS and CDR2 YFSETQ come from the germline V gene. V lost 3 bases, J lost 3 bases, and 9 bases lay in between. CDR3 sequence: CASSYSMDTEAFF. For the CDR3, the DNA is TGCGCCAGCAGCTACAGCATGGACACTGAAGCTTTCTTT. Using reference TRBV5-1 and TRBJ1-1 for the parts outside the CDR3, the full variable domain is KAGVTQTPRYLIKTRGQQVTLSCSPISGHRSVSWYQQTPGQGLQFLFEYFSETQRNKGNFPGRFSGRQFSNSRSEMNVSTLELGDSALYLCASSYSMDTEAFFGQGTRLTVV.

The chain is built from TRBV11-3 and TRBJ1-5, with TRBD1 identical over 8 bases. This CDR3 comprises 15 residues. Germline V lookup: CDR1 SGHNT, CDR2 YENEEA. Losses at the gene ends were 1 base for V and 4 bases for J; bases not matched to a gene: 3. The CDR3 DNA follows: TGTGCCAGCAGCTTAGGACAGGGGTCTAATCAGCCCCAGCATTTT. Translation gives CASSLGQGSNQPQHF.

V and J are TRBV27 and TRBJ2-1, with 7 bases matching TRBD2. V was clipped by 2 bases and J by 5 bases; unmatched bases: 3. Germline CDR1 MNHEY, CDR2 SMNVEV (reference sequence). This CDR3 has 14 amino acids. In nucleotides, the CDR3 is TGTGCCAGCAGTTTAAGCCTAGCGGACAATGAGCAGTTCTTC. It yields the protein CASSLSLADNEQFF.

The chain combines TRBV27 with TRBJ1-3; tentatively, D is TRBD1 (5 bases). Germline CDR1 reads MNHEY; CDR2 reads SMNVEV (reference sequence). The CDR3 sequence is 15 residues long. Trimming pared 5 bases from V and 4 bases from J, leaving 15 bases between. CDR3 nucleotide sequence: TGTGCCAGCAGTGCAGACAGTTACAGCGGAAACACCATATATTTT. As protein: CASSADSYSGNTIYF.

The gene calls are TRBV30 and TRBJ2-3; D is undetermined. CDR1 and CDR2 (germline): GTSNPN, SVGIG (reference sequence). Between the trimmed V and J ends, which lost 4 bases and 2 bases, there was a span of 13 bases. This CDR3 is built from 14 residues. This CDR3 reads CAWTPGRPTDTQYF. In DNA, the CDR3 is TGTGCCTGGACCCCTGGCAGGCCCACAGATACGCAGTATTTT.

The chain couples TRBV7-9 to TRBJ1-5; unclear D gene. V was clipped by 2 bases and J by 6 bases, with 8 bases between them. This CDR3 has 13 amino acids. Germline CDR1 reads SEHNR; CDR2 reads FQNEAQ (reference sequence). CDR3 in amino acids: CASSLSNGQPQHF. In DNA, the CDR3 is TGTGCCAGCAGCTTAAGCAACGGTCAGCCCCAGCATTTT.

The gene calls are TRBV18 and TRBJ2-1; TRBD2 aligns across 8 bases. V was clipped by 0 bases and J by 15 bases; unmatched bases: 7. Germline lookup yields CDR1 KGHSH and CDR2 LQKENI. This CDR3 has 13 amino acids. CDR3 region: CASSPPKLAGRFF. The DNA of the CDR3 is TGTGCCAGCTCACCACCGAAATTAGCGGGAAGGTTCTTC. The whole variable domain, remainder taken from reference TRBV18 and TRBJ2-1, is NAGVMQNPRHLVRRRGQEARLRCSPMKGHSHVYWYRQLPEEGLKFMVYLQKENIIDESGMPKERFSAEFPKEGPSILRIQQVVRGDSAAYFCASSPPKLAGRFFGPGTRLTVL.

The V and J genes are TRBV7-2 and TRBJ1-5, with D uncertain. CDR3 length equals 13 residues. Trimming cost V 4 bases and J 7 bases, with 11 bases left between them. Per germline, CDR1 SGHTA and CDR2 FQGNSA. The CDR3 coding sequence is TGTGCCAGCAGCTCAGTGTCGGGACAGCCCCAGCATTTT. This codes for CASSSVSGQPQHF.

The genes are TRBV5-8 and TRBJ2-5, with 11 bases that match TRBD2. CDR1 and CDR2 (germline): SGHTS, YDEGEE. There are 17 residues in the CDR3. V gave up 0 bases and J gave up 2 bases; unmatched junction bases: 6. The CDR3 region is CASSLGAGLAEQETQYF. The DNA of the CDR3 is TGTGCCAGCAGCTTGGGAGCGGGACTAGCGGAGCAAGAGACCCAGTACTTC.

The rearrangement links TRBV7-2 to TRBJ1-1, with a weak D call TRBD1 (5 bases). Germline V gene lookup returns CDR1 SGHTA and CDR2 FQGNSA. This CDR3 contains 11 residues. Trimming cost V 5 bases and J 9 bases, with 10 bases left between them. CDR3 amino acids: CASSPDKKAFF. CDR3 sequence (DNA): TGTGCCAGCAGCCCGGACAAGAAAGCTTTCTTT.

This chain links TRBV15 with TRBJ1-3; the D is unclear. The CDR3 is 13 amino acids. The V and J ends lost 3 bases and 2 bases respectively, with 5 bases between them. Germline CDR1 LNHNV, CDR2 YYDKDF (reference sequence). The CDR3 region is CATSRSTGNTIYF. The CDR3 DNA follows: TGTGCCACCAGCAGGTCTACTGGAAACACCATATATTTT.

This chain uses TRBV19 with TRBJ1-2, with 8 positions matching TRBD1. The CDR3 has 13 amino acids. V was clipped by 6 bases and J by 10 bases; unmatched bases: 10. Per germline, CDR1 LNHDA and CDR2 SQIVND (reference sequence). This CDR3 is CASSMGQEKIYTF. In DNA, the CDR3 is TGTGCCAGTAGCATGGGACAGGAGAAGATCTACACCTTC.

The genes are TRBV5-4 and TRBJ2-1; the D gene is possibly TRBD2 (7 bases). Trimming took 2 bases from V and 5 from J, leaving 17 bases between them. Germline loops: CDR1 SGHNT, CDR2 YYREEE (reference sequence). The CDR3 runs 16 residues. The chain's CDR3 is CASSFPRGARNNEQFF. CDR3 coding DNA: TGTGCCAGCAGCTTCCCCCGGGGGGCAAGGAACAATGAGCAGTTCTTC.

The gene calls are TRBV7-8 and TRBJ1-1, with D tentatively TRBD1 (6 bases). Germline assignment: CDR1 SGHVS and CDR2 FQNEAQ. The CDR3 extends over 13 amino acids. V was shortened by 0 bases and J by 11 bases, with 13 bases between the two germline ends. The CDR3 nucleotides are TGTGCCAGCAGCTTAGCCGGGGGGCCGGCGGCTTTCTTT. The encoded protein is CASSLAGGPAAFF.